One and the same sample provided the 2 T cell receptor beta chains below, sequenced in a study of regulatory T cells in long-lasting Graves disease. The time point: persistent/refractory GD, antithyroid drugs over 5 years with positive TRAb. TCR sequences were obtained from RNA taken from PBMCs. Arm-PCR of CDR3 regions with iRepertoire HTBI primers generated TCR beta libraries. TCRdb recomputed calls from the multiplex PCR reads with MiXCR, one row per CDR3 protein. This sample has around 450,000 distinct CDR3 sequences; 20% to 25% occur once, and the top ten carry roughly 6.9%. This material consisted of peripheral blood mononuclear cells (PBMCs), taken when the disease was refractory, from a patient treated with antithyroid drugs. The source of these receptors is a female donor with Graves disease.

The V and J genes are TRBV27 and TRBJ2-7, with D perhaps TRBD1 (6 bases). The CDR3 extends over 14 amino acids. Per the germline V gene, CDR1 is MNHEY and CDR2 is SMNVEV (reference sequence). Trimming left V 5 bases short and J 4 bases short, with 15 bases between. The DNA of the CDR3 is TGTGCCAGCAGTCCGGACTGGCAGGGGTACGAGCAGTACTTC. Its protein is CASSPDWQGYEQYF.

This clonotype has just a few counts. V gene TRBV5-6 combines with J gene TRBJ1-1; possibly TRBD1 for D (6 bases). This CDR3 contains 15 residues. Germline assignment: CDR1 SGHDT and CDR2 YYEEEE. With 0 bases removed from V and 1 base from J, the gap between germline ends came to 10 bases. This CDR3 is CASSLDVGGNTEAFF. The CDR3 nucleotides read TGTGCCAGCAGCTTGGATGTAGGGGGGAACACTGAAGCTTTCTTT.